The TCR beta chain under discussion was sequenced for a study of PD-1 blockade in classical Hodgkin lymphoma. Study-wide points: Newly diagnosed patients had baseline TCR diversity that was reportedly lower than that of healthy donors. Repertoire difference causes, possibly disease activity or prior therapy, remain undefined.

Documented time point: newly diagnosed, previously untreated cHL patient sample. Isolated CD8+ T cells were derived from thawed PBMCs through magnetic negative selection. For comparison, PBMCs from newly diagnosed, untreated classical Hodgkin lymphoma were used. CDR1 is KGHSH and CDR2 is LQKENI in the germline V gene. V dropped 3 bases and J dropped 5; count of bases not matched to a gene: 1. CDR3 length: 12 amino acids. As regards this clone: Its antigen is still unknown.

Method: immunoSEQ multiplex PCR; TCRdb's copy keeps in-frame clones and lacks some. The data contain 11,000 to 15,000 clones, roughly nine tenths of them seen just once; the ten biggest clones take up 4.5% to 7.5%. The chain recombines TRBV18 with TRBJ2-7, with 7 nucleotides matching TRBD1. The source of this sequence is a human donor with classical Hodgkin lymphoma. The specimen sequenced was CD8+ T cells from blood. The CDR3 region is CASSPGTDEQYF. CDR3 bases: TGTGCCAGCTCACCCGGGACAGACGAGCAGTACTTC.